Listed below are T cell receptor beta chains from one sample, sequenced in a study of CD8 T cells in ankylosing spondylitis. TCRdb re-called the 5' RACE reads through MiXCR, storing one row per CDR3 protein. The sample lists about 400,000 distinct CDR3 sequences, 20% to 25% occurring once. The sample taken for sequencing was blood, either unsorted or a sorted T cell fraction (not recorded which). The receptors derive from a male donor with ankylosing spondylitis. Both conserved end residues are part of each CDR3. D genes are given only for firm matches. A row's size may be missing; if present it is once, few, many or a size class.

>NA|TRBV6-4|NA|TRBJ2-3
CASSHGLGEADTQYF
TGTGCCAGCAGCCACGGTCTGGGGGAGGCAGATACGCAGTATTTT
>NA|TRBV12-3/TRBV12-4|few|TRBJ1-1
CASSLRARNTEAFF
TGTGCCAGCAGTTTACGGGCACGGAACACTGAAGCTTTCTTT
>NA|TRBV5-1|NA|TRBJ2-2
CASSFAGSGELFF
TGCGCCAGCAGCTTTGCGGGCTCCGGGGAGCTGTTTTTT
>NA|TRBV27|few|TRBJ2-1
CASSTAGSALYNEQFF
TGTGCCAGCAGCACCGCAGGGTCAGCCTTATACAATGAGCAGTTCTTC
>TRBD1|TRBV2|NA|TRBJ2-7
CASRGTGAPTGEQYF
TGTGCCAGCAGGGGGACAGGTGCCCCGACGGGAGAGCAGTACTTC
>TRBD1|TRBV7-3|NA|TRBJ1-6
CASSETGYRNSPLHF
TGTGCCAGCAGCGAGACAGGGTATCGTAATTCACCCCTCCACTTT
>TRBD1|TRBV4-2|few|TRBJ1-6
CASSQDPEGAYNSPLHF
TGTGCCAGCAGCCAAGATCCGGAGGGGGCGTACAATTCACCCCTCCACTTT
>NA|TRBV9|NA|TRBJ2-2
CASSSVLTGNTGELFF
TGTGCCAGCAGTAGCGTACTGACAGGGAACACCGGGGAGCTGTTTTTT
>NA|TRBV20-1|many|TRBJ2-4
CSATAIGTQYF
TGCAGTGCTACCGCTATTGGCACCCAGTACTTC
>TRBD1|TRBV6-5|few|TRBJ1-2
CASSYTRTGGGYTF
TGTGCCAGCAGTTACACAAGGACAGGGGGCGGCTACACCTTC
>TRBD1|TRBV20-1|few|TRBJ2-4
CSLPGQGGQEQYF
TGCAGCCTACCGGGACAGGGGGGTCAAGAGCAGTACTTC
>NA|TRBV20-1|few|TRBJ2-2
CSARDERDITGELFF
TGCAGTGCTAGAGATGAGAGGGACATCACCGGGGAGCTGTTTTTT
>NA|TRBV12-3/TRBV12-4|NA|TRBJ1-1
CASSSEEGPECAFF
TGTGCCAGCAGCTCCGAGGAGGGTCCCGAGTGCGCTTTCTTT
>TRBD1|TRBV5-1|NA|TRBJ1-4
CASSGLGQEKLFF
TGCGCCAGCAGCGGACTGGGACAGGAAAAACTGTTTTTT
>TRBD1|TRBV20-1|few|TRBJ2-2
CSARSYRGQADTGELFF
TGCAGTGCTAGAAGCTACAGGGGGCAAGCAGACACCGGGGAGCTGTTTTTT
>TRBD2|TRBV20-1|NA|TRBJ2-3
CSGILAGRSTDTQYF
TGCAGTGGTATACTAGCGGGACGAAGCACAGATACGCAGTATTTT
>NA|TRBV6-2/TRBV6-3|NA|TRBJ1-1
CASSRAVTEAFF
TGTGCCAGCAGCCGGGCGGTCACTGAAGCTTTCTTT
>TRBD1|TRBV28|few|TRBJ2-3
CASGWRQGPDTQYF
TGTGCCAGCGGATGGAGACAGGGTCCAGATACGCAGTATTTT
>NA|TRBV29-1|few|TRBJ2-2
CSVLERQLTGELFF
TGCAGCGTACTAGAGAGACAACTCACCGGGGAGCTGTTTTTT
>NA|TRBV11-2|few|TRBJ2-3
CASSPMRSREARTDTQYF
TGTGCCAGCAGTCCTATGAGGTCGAGGGAGGCCCGCACAGATACGCAGTATTTT
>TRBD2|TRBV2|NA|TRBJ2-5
CASSWTRPIAGGQETQYF
TGTGCCAGCAGTTGGACCAGACCCATAGCGGGGGGACAAGAGACCCAGTACTTC
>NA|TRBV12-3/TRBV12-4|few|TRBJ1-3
CASSLTGNGNTIYF
TGTGCCAGCAGCCTAACAGGGAACGGAAACACCATATATTTT
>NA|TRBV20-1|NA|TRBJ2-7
CSASRRTATEQYF
TGCAGTGCCTCGAGACGTACCGCTACCGAGCAGTACTTC
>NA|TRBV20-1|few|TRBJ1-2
CNPQTGAESYGYTF
TGCAACCCCCAAACCGGGGCTGAAAGCTATGGCTACACCTTC
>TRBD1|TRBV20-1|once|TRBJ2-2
CSARERGRSNTGELFF
TGCAGTGCTAGAGAGAGGGGGCGATCGAACACCGGGGAGCTGTTTTTT
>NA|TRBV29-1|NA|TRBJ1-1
CSVASGQLNTEAFF
TGCAGCGTTGCCTCGGGACAATTGAACACTGAAGCTTTCTTT
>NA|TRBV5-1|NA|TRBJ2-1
CASSQWTDQYNEQFF
TGCGCCAGCAGCCAGTGGACGGACCAATACAATGAGCAGTTCTTC
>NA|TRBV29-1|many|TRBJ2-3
CSARGLTDTQYF
TGCAGCGCCCGAGGGCTCACAGATACGCAGTATTTT
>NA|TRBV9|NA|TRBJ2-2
CASSVVVDTGELFF
TGTGCCAGCAGCGTAGTCGTGGACACCGGGGAGCTGTTTTTT
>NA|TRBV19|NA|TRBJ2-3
CASSITGVPDTQYF
TGTGCCAGTAGTATTACGGGAGTCCCAGATACGCAGTATTTT
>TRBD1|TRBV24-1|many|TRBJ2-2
CATSDPGTGDTGELFF
TGTGCCACCAGTGACCCCGGGACAGGGGACACCGGGGAGCTGTTTTTT
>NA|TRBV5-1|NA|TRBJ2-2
CASSLESLAYTGELFF
TGCGCCAGCAGCTTGGAGTCTCTAGCGTACACCGGGGAGCTGTTTTTT
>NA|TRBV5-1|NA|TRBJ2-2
CASSLDIGGELFF
TGCGCCAGCAGCTTGGACATAGGCGGGGAGCTGTTTTTT
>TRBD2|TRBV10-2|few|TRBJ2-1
CASTTLAGGYNEQFF
TGCGCCAGCACTACACTAGCGGGAGGTTACAATGAGCAGTTCTTC
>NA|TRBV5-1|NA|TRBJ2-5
CASSLPGLRGTETQYF
TGCGCCAGCAGCTTACCGGGACTAAGGGGGACGGAGACCCAGTACTTC
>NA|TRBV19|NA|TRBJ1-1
CASSTNVGRNTEAFF
TGTGCCAGTAGTACCAATGTCGGGCGGAACACTGAAGCTTTCTTT
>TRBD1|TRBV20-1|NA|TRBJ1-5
CSASGQGGNQPQHF
TGCAGTGCTAGCGGACAGGGAGGGAATCAGCCCCAGCATTTT